The 9 T cell receptor beta chains in this list originate from one sample, sequenced in a study of regulatory dendritic cells for organ transplantation. Their antigens are not known. The assay was immunoSEQ multiplex PCR, and TCRdb's table has in-frame clones only and misses some. The table includes approximately 11,000 clones, over 70% detected once. Allogeneic regulatory or mature dendritic cells were co-cultured for less than 6 days with CFSE-labeled sorted T cells at 1:10. Source material: memory CD4+ T cells from blood cultured with regulatory dendritic cells. As for subset: CD45RO+ memory T cells. The receptor source for this set is a human donor in good health.

This clone was observed a few times. This chain joins TRBV7-9 and TRBJ1-6; the D is unclear. With 2 bases removed from V and 9 bases from J, the gap between germline ends came to 5 bases. The CDR3 runs 12 residues. Germline values: CDR1 SEHNR, CDR2 FQNEAQ (reference sequence). The CDR3 spells CASSLPGSPLHF. The CDR3 region has the DNA TGTGCCAGCAGCTTACCGGGTTCACCCCTCCACTTT.

The gene calls are TRBV7-9 and TRBJ1-6; D is unresolved. V lost 5 bases and J lost 5, with 7 bases in between. The CDR3 length is 13 residues. Germline V lookup: CDR1 SEHNR, CDR2 FQNEAQ (reference sequence). CDR3 nucleotides: TGTGCCAGCAGCGCGTTCGATAATTCACCCCTCCACTTT. Translated, it gives CASSAFDNSPLHF.

The chain employs TRBV6-1 and TRBJ2-3, with D perhaps TRBD2 (5 bases). V gave up 5 bases and J gave up 5 bases, with 14 bases separating them. CDR1 and CDR2 (germline): MNHNS, SASEGT. The CDR3 consists of 14 residues. The CDR3 is CASSPLAVVDTQYF. The CDR3 DNA is TGTGCCAGCAGTCCTCTAGCAGTGGTAGATACGCAGTATTTT.

CDR3 amino acids: CAISESGTGSVNEQFF. The CDR3 DNA sequence: TGTGCCATCAGTGAGTCGGGGACAGGGTCAGTCAATGAGCAGTTCTTC. The chain uses TRBV10-3 and TRBJ2-1; 9 nucleotides align to TRBD1. Germline V gene sequence: CDR1 ENHRY, CDR2 SYGVKD. This CDR3 is built from 16 residues. With 0 bases clipped from V and 6 bases from J, the junction kept 6 bases outside the gene matches.

The CDR3 spells CASSQGLTGELFF. The CDR3 region has the DNA TGTGCCAGCAGCCAGGGGTTAACCGGGGAGCTGTTTTTT. The chain combines TRBV2 with TRBJ2-2; possibly TRBD1 for D (6 bases). V gave up 6 bases and J gave up 5 bases, with 10 bases separating them. Germline CDR1 is SNHLY and CDR2 is FYNNEI. The CDR3 contains 13 residues.

This clone was found a few times. The rearrangement links TRBV13 to TRBJ2-2; 8 bases fit TRBD1. J lost 3 bases, V lost 5 bases, and 8 bases had no gene match. The CDR3 has 16 amino acids. Looked up from germline, CDR1 is PRHDT and CDR2 is FYEKMQ (reference sequence). The CDR3 reads CASSPDRAWDTGELFF. DNA of the CDR3: TGTGCCAGCAGCCCGGACAGGGCGTGGGACACCGGGGAGCTGTTTTTT.

The V call is TRBV18, the J call TRBJ1-2; no clear D gene. The CDR3 runs 15 residues. The germline V gene encodes CDR1 KGHSH and CDR2 LQKENI. V shed 3 bases and J shed 3 bases, with 14 bases lying between them. CDR3 amino acids: CASSPNPRPDYGYTF. CDR3 nucleotide sequence: TGTGCCAGCTCACCGAATCCTAGGCCAGACTATGGCTACACCTTC. The variable domain in full, completed from reference TRBV18 and TRBJ1-2, reads NAGVMQNPRHLVRRRGQEARLRCSPMKGHSHVYWYRQLPEEGLKFMVYLQKENIIDESGMPKERFSAEFPKEGPSILRIQQVVRGDSAAYFCASSPNPRPDYGYTFGSGTRLTVV.

The J gene is TRBJ1-4, the V gene TRBV18; 7 nucleotides agree with TRBD1. This CDR3 region has 15 residues. The V segment lost 6 bases and the J segment 6 bases; nucleotides outside the gene matches: 10. Germline lookup yields CDR1 KGHSH and CDR2 LQKENI. CDR3 sequence reads: CASSRQETGHEKLFF. The CDR3 DNA follows: TGTGCCAGCTCTCGCCAGGAGACAGGGCATGAAAAACTGTTTTTT.

This sequence joins TRBV11-1 and TRBJ2-3; 7 bases match TRBD2. V was clipped by 5 bases and J by 1 base; unmatched bases: 6. The CDR3 has 15 residues. Germline assignment: CDR1 SGHAT and CDR2 FQDESV (reference sequence). CDR3 in DNA: TGTGCCAGCAGCCCGTACCGGGGGGGCACAGATACGCAGTATTTT. Its protein is CASSPYRGGTDTQYF.